This T cell receptor (beta chain) is drawn from a study of CD8+CD57+ T cells in acquired aplastic anemia. Background on the study: The mean DNA yield obtained from sorted CD4+ and CD8+ cells came to approximately 3 ug. General observations from the study: The study identified twenty-nine CD8+ CDR3 sequences shared by patients and controls. Researchers reported that CD8+ Simpson's diversity was not significantly different in patients versus controls.

Genomic DNA, serving as template, underwent TCR beta VDJ and CDR3 profiling. TCRdb analysed the reads with MiXCR anew, one entry per CDR3 protein. The data show a few hundred thousand distinct CDR3 sequences, with 55% to 65% seen just once and roughly 8% held by the top ten. Only a few counts were recorded for this clonotype. Its antigen remains unknown. The germline V gene encodes CDR1 GTSNPN and CDR2 SVGIG (reference sequence). V was trimmed by 6 bases and J by 1 base, leaving 12 bases between them. The CDR3 runs to 13 residues. The sequence derives from a human donor with severe aplastic anemia or a healthy control (not recorded which). Sequenced: sorted CD4+, CD8+, or CD8+CD57+ T cells (not recorded which) from PBMCs. The V gene is TRBV30, the J gene TRBJ1-1; D gene uncertain. The CDR3 loop reads CACHPSGNTEAFF. The CDR3 DNA is TGTGCCTGCCACCCTTCAGGGAACACTGAAGCTTTCTTT.